This T cell receptor (beta chain) was captured by sequencing in a study of T cells expressing NK-cell markers. Study details: It was sorted CD3+CD56-NKG2C+, CD3+CD56+NKG2C- and CD3+CD56+NKG2C+ T cells that provided the TCR beta repertoires. Serological testing identified most of the eight sequenced donors as HCMV-seropositive and one as seronegative.

The CDR3 extends over 12 amino acids. Germline assignment: CDR1 SGHDN and CDR2 FVKESK. Regarding the study as a whole: The leading position in the CD3+CD56-NKG2C+ fraction of a handful of donors also went to these clonotypes.

Remarks on this clonotype: Its antigen is currently unknown.

Making the TCR beta cDNA relied on 5'RACE template switching with UMIs. One entry per CDR3 protein, without DNA, is what TCRdb gives after re-calling the 5' RACE reads. This sample's clone table lists approximately 460,000 distinct CDR3 sequences. The chain couples TRBV14 to TRBJ2-1; TCRdb gives TRBD1 as the D gene, but with no DNA this cannot be confirmed. The clonotype was recovered from a woman aged 18 to 75 in good health. Sequencing was done on a sample of blood T cells: a sorted CD56 or NKG2C T cell subset, CD4+ or CD8+ T cells, or bulk PBMC T cells (not recorded which). CDR3 amino acids: CASSPTRGGQFF.